The 3 T cell receptor beta chains below come from one sample, sequenced in a study of blood T cell repertoires in COVID-19. Sequencing was performed with immunoSEQ multiplex PCR; in TCRdb, only in-frame clones are kept and a portion is missing. The sample holds under 300,000 clones, more than 70% seen once. The sequencing input was peripheral blood. Source of these receptors: an elderly man with acute or convalescent COVID-19.

The V and J genes are TRBV6-2 or TRBV6-3 and TRBJ2-5; tentative D call: TRBD2 (5 bases). The CDR3 covers 15 residues. Trimming took 5 bases from V and 2 from J, leaving 15 bases between them. Germline CDR1 MNHEY, CDR2 SVGEGT. CDR3 in DNA: TGTGCCAGCAGTCTGATTCTAGCAGCTCAAGAGACCCAGTACTTC. Translating it yields CASSLILAAQETQYF.

Only one count was recorded for this clone. The gene calls are TRBV9 and TRBJ2-7; 9 bases line up with TRBD2. V lost 0 bases to trimming and J lost 3 bases; unmatched junction nucleotides: 4. The germline V gene encodes CDR1 SGDLS and CDR2 YYNGEE. CDR3 length: 15 residues. This CDR3 is CASSVASGDLYEQYF. CDR3 in DNA: TGTGCCAGCAGCGTAGCTAGCGGGGACCTCTACGAGCAGTACTTC. Full variable domain (missing parts from reference TRBV9 and TRBJ2-7): DSGVTQTPKHLITATGQRVTLRCSPRSGDLSVYWYQQSLDQGLQFLIQYYNGEERAKGNILERFSAQQFPDLHSELNLSSLELGDSALYFCASSVASGDLYEQYFGPGTRLTVT.

The rearrangement uses TRBV5-4 and TRBJ2-5; a weak D match, TRBD1 (6 bases). Germline assignment: CDR1 SGHNT and CDR2 YYREEE (reference sequence). The germline V and J ends were trimmed by 5 bases and 5 bases, with 16 bases remaining between them. This CDR3 region has 14 residues. The CDR3 loop reads CASREMGARETQYF. CDR3 nucleotides: TGTGCCAGCAGGGAGATGGGGGCCCGGGAGACCCAGTACTTC.